This is a list of T cell receptor beta chains from one sample in a study of cytomegalovirus exposure and HLA in healthy donors. Some clones are missing from TCRdb's copy, which holds only in-frame ones; the method was immunoSEQ multiplex PCR. The sample has about 130,000 clones, over 60% seen once. Sequenced sample: PBMCs. The receptors here all came from a female donor in good health and CMV-seronegative. CDR3s include the opening cysteine and the closing phenylalanine or tryptophan. The order of the fields is CDR3 DNA, CDR3 protein, clone size, V gene, J gene, D gene. D genes are given only for firm matches. Size values are once, few and many counts, or a class for expanded clones, and some rows have none.

DNA: TGCGCCAGCAGCTTGATGGTGACGGGGAATTCACCCCTCCACTTT; CDR3: CASSLMVTGNSPLHF; size: .; V: TRBV5-1; J: TRBJ1-6; D: .
DNA: TGTGCCTGGAGTGCGGGTCCTGGCTATGGCTACACCTTC; CDR3: CAWSAGPGYGYTF; size: .; V: TRBV30; J: TRBJ1-2; D: .
DNA: TGTGCCAGCAGCTCTCCAGGGGGCAGGTCTAATGAAAAACTGTTTTTT; CDR3: CASSSPGGRSNEKLFF; size: few; V: TRBV11-2; J: TRBJ1-4; D: TRBD1
DNA: TGTGCCAGCAGGGGGACAGAAGCCTCTAATGAAAAACTGTTTTTT; CDR3: CASRGTEASNEKLFF; size: .; V: TRBV2; J: TRBJ1-4; D: TRBD1
DNA: TGTGCCAGCAGCTTATTAGATGACACCGGGGAGCTGTTTTTT; CDR3: CASSLLDDTGELFF; size: .; V: TRBV5-5; J: TRBJ2-2; D: .
DNA: TGTGCCAGCACCACTCAATATCGCGGGGCCGAGAATCCAGATACGCAGTATTTT; CDR3: CASTTQYRGAENPDTQYF; size: .; V: TRBV27; J: TRBJ2-3; D: .
DNA: TGTGCCAGCAGTTACGGTCAGGGGGCTGGAGATACGCAGTATTTT; CDR3: CASSYGQGAGDTQYF; size: .; V: TRBV6-5; J: TRBJ2-3; D: TRBD1
DNA: TGTGCCAGCAGTCCATGGACTAGGGGAGTAGAGACCCAGTACTTC; CDR3: CASSPWTRGVETQYF; size: .; V: TRBV6-5; J: TRBJ2-5; D: TRBD2
DNA: TGTGCCAGCAGCTCCACTAGCGGGAGAGGGGGGAACGAGCAGTACTTC; CDR3: CASSSTSGRGGNEQYF; size: .; V: TRBV11-2; J: TRBJ2-7; D: TRBD2
DNA: TGTGCCAGCAGCCTCGACAGGGGCCGCACAGATACGCAGTATTTT; CDR3: CASSLDRGRTDTQYF; size: few; V: TRBV5-4; J: TRBJ2-3; D: TRBD1
DNA: TGTGCCAGCAGTGCGAGGGGGGGAGCTAACTATGGCTACACCTTC; CDR3: CASSARGGANYGYTF; size: .; V: TRBV2; J: TRBJ1-2; D: .
DNA: TGTGCCATCAGTGAGTCGAGGGGGGGGCGCACAGATACGCAGTATTTT; CDR3: CAISESRGGRTDTQYF; size: few; V: TRBV10-3; J: TRBJ2-3; D: .
DNA: TGTGCCAGCAGCCGATACAGGGGTGGCTCCTACGAGCAGTACTTC; CDR3: CASSRYRGGSYEQYF; size: .; V: TRBV11-2; J: TRBJ2-7; D: TRBD1
DNA: TGTGCCAGTAGCAGAAGGGGTGAGGACACTGAAGCTTTCTTT; CDR3: CASSRRGEDTEAFF; size: .; V: TRBV19; J: TRBJ1-1; D: .
DNA: TGTGCCAGCCGCCCGCAGGGTGGGACAGATACGCAGTATTTT; CDR3: CASRPQGGTDTQYF; size: .; V: TRBV5-5; J: TRBJ2-3; D: .
DNA: TGTGCCAGCAGCCCCTGGGCAGACGCTGAAGCTTTCTTT; CDR3: CASSPWADAEAFF; size: .; V: TRBV7-8; J: TRBJ1-1; D: .
DNA: TGTGCCAGCAGTTGGACTAGCCGCGTACGGGACGAGCAGTACTTC; CDR3: CASSWTSRVRDEQYF; size: .; V: TRBV28; J: TRBJ2-7; D: TRBD2
DNA: TGTTCCAGCAGCTTAGTGTCCTACCGGGAGGGCCGGGAAGAGACCCAGTACTTC; CDR3: CSSSLVSYREGREETQYF; size: .; V: TRBV7-9; J: TRBJ2-5; D: TRBD2
DNA: TGTGCCATCAGTGAGGGACAGCCAGGCCGCAATGAGCAGTTCTTC; CDR3: CAISEGQPGRNEQFF; size: .; V: TRBV10-3; J: TRBJ2-1; D: .
DNA: TGTGCCAGCAGCTTTAGTCAGGCTGGAGAGACCCAGTACTTC; CDR3: CASSFSQAGETQYF; size: .; V: TRBV5-4; J: TRBJ2-5; D: .
DNA: TGTGCCACCGGTACAGGGTTCTCTGGGGCCAACGTCCTGACTTTC; CDR3: CATGTGFSGANVLTF; size: .; V: TRBV15; J: TRBJ2-6; D: .
DNA: TGTGCCAGCACCCGGACAGGACTCCCCGAAGCTTTCTTT; CDR3: CASTRTGLPEAFF; size: .; V: TRBV6-5; J: TRBJ1-1; D: TRBD1
DNA: TGCGCCAGCAGTGACGATGTTGCTGGGGCCGATCGGTACTATGGCTACACCTTC; CDR3: CASSDDVAGADRYYGYTF; size: .; V: TRBV10-1; J: TRBJ1-2; D: .
DNA: TGTGCCAGCAGTTTGACAGGGGCCAATCCCCAGACCTACTTT; CDR3: CASSLTGANPQTYF; size: .; V: TRBV6-1; J: TRBJ1-1; D: TRBD1
DNA: TGTGCCAGCAGTCCCCCCATGATATCGACACGGGGCTACACCTTC; CDR3: CASSPPMISTRGYTF; size: .; V: TRBV28; J: TRBJ1-2; D: .
DNA: TGTGCCAGCTCACCACGCGGACAGAACACTGAAGCTTTCTTT; CDR3: CASSPRGQNTEAFF; size: .; V: TRBV18; J: TRBJ1-1; D: .
DNA: TGTGCCAGCAGCTTAGGGCCTAAATCAGATACGCAGTATTTT; CDR3: CASSLGPKSDTQYF; size: once; V: TRBV7-3; J: TRBJ2-3; D: .
DNA: TGTGCCAGCAGTAGGGGGGAAAAACTGTTTTTT; CDR3: CASSRGEKLFF; size: .; V: TRBV9; J: TRBJ1-4; D: .
DNA: TGTGCCAGAAGCTTGAGGGGCGGGGGCAATCAGCCCCAGCATTTT; CDR3: CARSLRGGGNQPQHF; size: .; V: TRBV5-3; J: TRBJ1-5; D: .
DNA: TGTGCCAGCAGTTCATGGGGAGACGGGAACACTGAAGCTTTCTTT; CDR3: CASSSWGDGNTEAFF; size: .; V: TRBV6-5; J: TRBJ1-1; D: .
DNA: TGTGCCAGCAGTTATTTCTCAATAGCGGGACTACCTAGGTTGGAGACCCAGTACTTC; CDR3: CASSYFSIAGLPRLETQYF; size: few; V: TRBV27; J: TRBJ2-5; D: TRBD2
DNA: TGCGCCAGCAGCCCAGGACAGGGTTCTGGAAACACCATATATTTT; CDR3: CASSPGQGSGNTIYF; size: .; V: TRBV5-1; J: TRBJ1-3; D: TRBD1
DNA: TGTGCCAGCAGTGAGACTAGCGGGGTGAGCTCCTACGAGCAGTACTTC; CDR3: CASSETSGVSSYEQYF; size: .; V: TRBV27; J: TRBJ2-7; D: TRBD2
DNA: TGTGCCAGCAGCTTGGTTGGACAGGGTTTGGAGACCCAGTACTTC; CDR3: CASSLVGQGLETQYF; size: .; V: TRBV5-6; J: TRBJ2-5; D: TRBD1
DNA: TGCAGCCAGACAGGGGAGGGGACAGATACGCAGTATTTT; CDR3: CSQTGEGTDTQYF; size: .; V: TRBV29-1; J: TRBJ2-3; D: .
DNA: TGTGCCAGCAGTTTAACTAGCGGGAGTCGTGGGACCCAGTACTTC; CDR3: CASSLTSGSRGTQYF; size: .; V: TRBV28; J: TRBJ2-5; D: TRBD2
DNA: TGTGCCAGCAGCTTAGCGTACAGGGCTAATGAAAAACTGTTTTTT; CDR3: CASSLAYRANEKLFF; size: .; V: TRBV7-2; J: TRBJ1-4; D: .
DNA: TGTGCCAGCAGTACCGGGAGGCCGAGGCCTGAAGCTTTCTTT; CDR3: CASSTGRPRPEAFF; size: .; V: TRBV6-5; J: TRBJ1-1; D: .
DNA: TGTGCCAGCAGCGTAGAGGGGACAGGCGCATCCTACGAGCAGTACTTC; CDR3: CASSVEGTGASYEQYF; size: .; V: TRBV9; J: TRBJ2-7; D: TRBD1
DNA: TGTGCCAGCAGCTTAAAGTTTGGACTTAGCGATGTTACGGAGACCCAGTACTTC; CDR3: CASSLKFGLSDVTETQYF; size: .; V: TRBV7-6; J: TRBJ2-5; D: .
DNA: TGTGCCAGCAGTCCCAGCGGGACTGAAGCTTTCTTT; CDR3: CASSPSGTEAFF; size: .; V: TRBV27; J: TRBJ1-1; D: .
DNA: TGTGCCATCACCCAAGGACTAGCTTTTCCCCAGTACTTC; CDR3: CAITQGLAFPQYF; size: .; V: TRBV10-3; J: TRBJ2-5; D: TRBD2
DNA: TGTGCCAGCACCCCGACTAGTTTCTACAATGAGCAGTTCTTC; CDR3: CASTPTSFYNEQFF; size: .; V: TRBV2; J: TRBJ2-1; D: .
DNA: TGTGCCAGCAACAGGGTACGAGGCAATCAGCCCCAGCATTTT; CDR3: CASNRVRGNQPQHF; size: .; V: TRBV2; J: TRBJ1-5; D: .
DNA: TGTGCCAGCAGCAAAGAGCAGGGGGCGGACGAGCAGTACTTC; CDR3: CASSKEQGADEQYF; size: once; V: TRBV21-1; J: TRBJ2-7; D: .
DNA: TGTGCCAGCAGCCTACAGGGGCCCGGAGACACCATATATTTT; CDR3: CASSLQGPGDTIYF; size: .; V: TRBV7-3; J: TRBJ1-3; D: TRBD1
DNA: TGTGCCAGCACCCCGACTAGCGGGATAGTCAATGAGCAGTTCTTC; CDR3: CASTPTSGIVNEQFF; size: .; V: TRBV6-5; J: TRBJ2-1; D: TRBD2
DNA: TGTGCCAGCAGCTTCGAAGGGAGAGGAGATACGCAGTATTTT; CDR3: CASSFEGRGDTQYF; size: once; V: TRBV7-9; J: TRBJ2-3; D: .
DNA: TGTGCCAGCAGCTCCAGGCCGGGACTAGTGACATCTAGCACAGATACGCAGTATTTT; CDR3: CASSSRPGLVTSSTDTQYF; size: .; V: TRBV5-8; J: TRBJ2-3; D: TRBD2
DNA: TGTGCCAGCTCACGTGACGGACAGATTGGAAACACCATATATTTT; CDR3: CASSRDGQIGNTIYF; size: few; V: TRBV18; J: TRBJ1-3; D: .